These 15 T cell receptor beta chains were all obtained from the same sample, sequenced in a study of vaccination effects on CD4 cells after COVID-19. The protocol was immunoSEQ multiplex PCR, while the TCRdb copy is restricted to in-frame clones and leaves out a portion. The data hold about 66,000 clones, with under 85% observed a single time. Cultured cells yielded isolated CD4+ T cells after 10 to 11 days. For these receptors, no antigen is known. Here the sequenced sample was CD4+ T cells from PBMCs cultured without peptide, taken before COVID-19 vaccination. The receptors shown here come from a human donor who had a prior SARS-CoV-2 infection.

The chain carries TRBV30 and TRBJ2-6; D unclear. This CDR3 has 15 amino acids. The V gene's germline CDR1 is GTSNPN and CDR2 SVGIG (reference sequence). The V gene lost 3 bases and the J gene lost 0 bases, with 9 bases spanning the gap. The CDR3 nucleotides read TGTGCCTGGAGCACGGGCGGCTCTGGGGCCAACGTCCTGACTTTC. This translates into CAWSTGGSGANVLTF.

The CDR3 here is CSASPDRVDEQFF. The CDR3 DNA reads as TGCAGTGCTAGTCCTGACAGGGTTGATGAGCAGTTCTTC. This chain uses TRBV20-1 with TRBJ2-1; 7 nucleotides agree with TRBD1. In germline, CDR1 is DFQATT, CDR2 SNEGSKA (reference sequence). Trimming cost V 3 bases and J 8 bases; bases outside gene matches: 7. CDR3 length: 13 amino acids.

The V gene is TRBV27, the J gene TRBJ1-1; 7 bases align to TRBD1. Germline V gene sequence: CDR1 MNHEY, CDR2 SMNVEV (reference sequence). This CDR3 has 15 residues. Germline trimming cut 4 bases from V and 1 base from J; bases unmatched to any gene: 6. The CDR3, as DNA: TGTGCCAGCAGTTGGAGGGGGACAGCGAACACTGAAGCTTTCTTT. Its translation: CASSWRGTANTEAFF.

The genes are TRBV10-3 and TRBJ1-1, with a possible D match to TRBD1 (5 bases). This CDR3 contains 18 residues. Between the trimmed V and J ends, which lost 2 bases and 4 bases, there was a span of 23 bases. Germline V gene lookup returns CDR1 ENHRY and CDR2 SYGVKD. The CDR3 DNA reads as TGTGCCATCAGTGAGGACGCGGGCCTATCCCGGGGGGGCACTGAAGCTTTCTTT. It yields the protein CAISEDAGLSRGGTEAFF.

This clone has just one count. The rearrangement uses TRBV4-1 and TRBJ1-2, with TRBD1 as a possible D gene (5 bases). The CDR3 loop spans 15 amino acids. The V gene's germline CDR1 is MGHRA and CDR2 YSYEKL. The ends were cut back, 0 bases at V and 8 bases at J, with 16 bases in the middle. The CDR3 bases are TGCGCCAGCAGCCAAGATGATAGTCGACAGAGAGGCTACACCTTC. Translating it yields CASSQDDSRQRGYTF.

CDR3 sequence (DNA): TGTGCCAGCACCGCGAACTGGCTAACCTACGAGCAGTACTTC. Its translation: CASTANWLTYEQYF. This chain connects TRBV5-6 to TRBJ2-7; D gene unclear. The ends were cut back, 6 bases at V and 2 bases at J, with 15 bases in the middle. The CDR3 runs 14 residues. Per germline, CDR1 SGHDT and CDR2 YYEEEE. The full variable domain, in which reference TRBV5-6 and TRBJ2-7 provide the parts outside the CDR3, is DAGVTQSPTHLIKTRGQQVTLRCSPKSGHDTVSWYQQALGQGPQFIFQYYEEEERQRGNFPDRFSGHQFPNYSSELNVNALLLGDSALYLCASTANWLTYEQYFGPGTRLTVT.

The chain carries TRBV6-1 and TRBJ2-7; 11 nucleotides line up with TRBD2. V shed 3 bases, J shed 3 bases, and the junction held 4 bases outside the gene matches. The CDR3 spans 15 residues. The germline V gene encodes CDR1 MNHNS and CDR2 SASEGT. CDR3 sequence (DNA): TGTGCCAGCAGTGAGACCGGGACTAGCGGCTACGAGCAGTACTTC. It encodes CASSETGTSGYEQYF.

CDR3 sequence (DNA): TGTGCCAGCAGCTTGAGGGGCCTAGGGGTTCAAAAACTGTTTTTT. This sequence encodes CASSLRGLGVQKLFF. The rearrangement uses TRBV5-5 and TRBJ1-4, with a tentative D call TRBD1 (5 bases). V lost 1 base to trimming and J lost 9 bases, with 16 bases between them. The CDR3 extends over 15 amino acids. Germline values: CDR1 SGHKS, CDR2 YYEKEE (reference sequence).

The V and J genes are TRBV29-1 and TRBJ2-2, with 8 nucleotides matching TRBD2. Germline values: CDR1 SQVTM, CDR2 ANQGSEA. With V trimmed by 5 bases and J by 1 base, 6 bases remained unmatched. The CDR3 spans 15 residues. CDR3 sequence (DNA): TGCAGCGTTTCAGTAGCGGGATTGAACACCGGGGAGCTGTTTTTT. This codes for CSVSVAGLNTGELFF.

This clone occurred a few times. The CDR3 sequence is CASSLWAGETQYF. DNA for the CDR3: TGTGCCAGCAGCTTGTGGGCAGGAGAGACCCAGTACTTC. V usage is TRBV5-6 and J usage is TRBJ2-5; D remains ambiguous. The CDR3 has 13 residues. The germline V gene encodes CDR1 SGHDT and CDR2 YYEEEE. The V end was cut by 1 base, the J end by 4 bases, with 8 bases between.

The V gene is TRBV7-2, the J gene TRBJ2-5; possibly TRBD2 for D (6 bases). V was cut by 8 bases and J by 5 bases, with 18 bases left in between. CDR1 and CDR2 (germline): SGHTA, FQGNSA. The length of the CDR3 is 14 residues. The CDR3 DNA follows: TGTGCCAGCGGGGAACGTGGGGGAGGCGAGACCCAGTACTTC. Protein: CASGERGGGETQYF.

This clone turned up a few times. The rearrangement uses TRBV3-1 (or the pseudogene TRBV3-2) and TRBJ2-4; the match to TRBD1 covers 8 bases. Losses at the gene ends were 0 bases for V and 2 bases for J; bases not matched to a gene: 6. The CDR3 covers 17 residues. CDR1 and CDR2 (germline): LGHDT, YNNKEL (reference sequence). CDR3 protein: CASSQEAWTGPKNIQYF. CDR3 nucleotide sequence: TGTGCCAGCAGCCAAGAGGCGTGGACAGGGCCCAAAAACATTCAGTACTTC.

The CDR3: CASSLDQGDYGYTF. As DNA, the CDR3 is TGTGCCAGCAGCTTAGATCAGGGGGACTATGGCTACACCTTC. The chain links TRBV7-2 to TRBJ1-2, with TRBD1 identical over 7 bases. The CDR3 spans 14 residues. Trimming cost V 1 base and J 3 bases; bases outside gene matches: 2. CDR1 and CDR2 from the germline V gene are SGHTA and FQGNSA.

This chain connects TRBV2 to TRBJ2-7, with 10 bases that match TRBD2. The junction had 8 bases not matched to a gene; V was cut back by 7 bases and J by 2 bases. Germline V gene sequence: CDR1 SNHLY, CDR2 FYNNEI. CDR3 length equals 15 residues. The CDR3 coding sequence is TGTGCCAGCATCAATTTAGCGGGAGGTCCCTACGAGCAGTACTTC. As protein: CASINLAGGPYEQYF.

This rearrangement joins TRBV19 to TRBJ1-2; TRBD1 aligns across 9 bases. Germline assignment: CDR1 LNHDA and CDR2 SQIVND (reference sequence). With 4 bases clipped from V and 4 bases from J, the junction kept 7 bases outside the gene matches. CDR3 length: 15 residues. The chain's CDR3 is CASSTPPDRGYGYTF. CDR3 nucleotide sequence: TGTGCCAGTAGTACTCCCCCGGACAGGGGCTATGGCTACACCTTC. Filled out from reference TRBV19 and TRBJ1-2, the complete variable domain reads DGGITQSPKYLFRKEGQNVTLSCEQNLNHDAMYWYRQDPGQGLRLIYYSQIVNDFQKGDIAEGYSVSREKKESFPLTVTSAQKNPTAFYLCASSTPPDRGYGYTFGSGTRLTVV.